What follows are 23 T cell receptor beta chains derived from one specimen sequenced in a study of T cell responses to AZD1222 COVID-19 vaccine. The data were produced by immunoSEQ multiplex PCR, yet TCRdb's version contains in-frame clones alone and is incomplete. The sample holds some 200,000 clones, about 92% seen once. Sample: peripheral blood, taken on day 0 of MenACWY control vaccination. Source of these receptors: an adult in good health.

Worth noting for this clone: Within the sample, other DNA sequences also encode this same CDR3. This chain connects TRBV18 to TRBJ2-5, with 7 bases identical to TRBD1. Germline CDR1 KGHSH, CDR2 LQKENI. V gave up 1 base and J gave up 2 bases; unmatched junction bases: 1. The CDR3 consists of 14 residues. CDR3 in amino acids: CASSPRQGQETQYF. The DNA for the CDR3 is TGTGCCAGCTCACCACGACAGGGACAAGAGACCCAGTACTTC.

J is TRBJ1-2 and V is TRBV19, with 10 bases that match TRBD1. Trimming cost V 1 base and J 8 bases; bases outside gene matches: 4. Looked up from germline, CDR1 is LNHDA and CDR2 is SQIVND (reference sequence). The CDR3 consists of 14 residues. In DNA, the CDR3 is TGTGCCAGTAGTATAGCAGGGACAGGGGTCGGCTACACCTTC. Protein: CASSIAGTGVGYTF.

This chain links TRBV9 with TRBJ1-5; maybe TRBD1 (6 bases). V dropped 3 bases and J dropped 1 base, with 11 bases sitting between them. This CDR3 spans 15 amino acids. Germline loops: CDR1 SGDLS, CDR2 YYNGEE. CDR3 in DNA: TGTGCCAGCAGCGAGGGGGAAATCAGCAATCAGCCCCAGCATTTT. Amino acids: CASSEGEISNQPQHF.

Notes on this clone: The sample has other DNA sequences that encode this CDR3 too. This chain connects TRBV5-1 to TRBJ1-6, with no clear D. Germline V gives CDR1 SGHRS, CDR2 YFSETQ. Trimming took 5 bases from V and 0 from J, leaving 9 bases between them. The CDR3 loop spans 15 amino acids. The chain's CDR3 is CASSSRDSYNSPLHF. As DNA, the CDR3 is TGCGCCAGCAGTTCGCGTGACTCCTATAATTCACCCCTCCACTTT.

The chain couples TRBV7-8 to TRBJ2-7, with 9 bases fitting TRBD1. After removal of 3 bases from V and 0 bases from J, the junction contained 9 bases not matched to a gene. CDR1 is SGHVS, CDR2 FQNEAQ, per germline. CDR3 size: 17 residues. The DNA of the CDR3 is TGTGCCAGCAGCTTGGGAGGACAGGGGACCGGCTCCTACGAGCAGTACTTC. It translates to CASSLGGQGTGSYEQYF.

The V call is TRBV19, the J call TRBJ1-1; 10 bases are a match to TRBD1. Per germline, CDR1 LNHDA and CDR2 SQIVND (reference sequence). The length of the CDR3 is 19 residues. Trimming removed 3 bases from V and 5 bases from J; junction bases left unmatched: 18. The DNA of the CDR3 is TGTGCCAGTAGTATCGGGTTAAAGGGGACAGGGGACCTTAGTACTGAAGCTTTCTTT. This gives the protein CASSIGLKGTGDLSTEAFF.

V usage is TRBV19 and J usage is TRBJ2-1; perhaps TRBD1 as D (5 bases). From germline, CDR1 is LNHDA and CDR2 SQIVND (reference sequence). The CDR3 length is 11 residues. The V and J ends lost 4 bases and 12 bases respectively, with 10 bases between them. CDR3 sequence reads: CASSTGFRQFF. The CDR3 bases are TGTGCCAGTAGTACAGGGTTTCGGCAGTTCTTC.

V usage is TRBV3-1 (or the pseudogene TRBV3-2) and J usage is TRBJ1-2, with TRBD1 matching over 7 bases. The CDR3 sequence is 13 residues long. Germline lookup yields CDR1 LGHDT and CDR2 YNNKEL (reference sequence). The J segment lost 5 bases and the V segment lost 5 bases, leaving 5 bases of the junction unmatched. CDR3 in amino acids: CASSTHRGYGYTF. CDR3 nucleotide sequence: TGTGCCAGCAGCACACACAGGGGTTATGGCTACACCTTC.

The chain recombines TRBV19 with TRBJ1-6, with 7 bases fitting TRBD1. The CDR3 loop spans 17 amino acids. Per the germline V gene, CDR1 is LNHDA and CDR2 is SQIVND (reference sequence). Germline trimming cut 3 bases from V and 7 bases from J; bases unmatched to any gene: 12. The CDR3 DNA sequence: TGTGCCAGTAGTATTAGACAGGGAGTGCGTCAAAATTCACCCCTCCACTTT. Its protein product is CASSIRQGVRQNSPLHF.

V usage is TRBV6-2 or TRBV6-3 and J usage is TRBJ1-3; D remains ambiguous. V lost 2 bases and J lost 4, with 18 bases in between. The CDR3 runs to 17 residues. CDR1 and CDR2 from the germline V gene are MNHEY and SVGEGT. CDR3 nucleotide sequence: TGTGCCAGCAGTTACATCCAAAACCCCCTGCTCGGAAACACCATATATTTT. It yields the protein CASSYIQNPLLGNTIYF.

The J gene is TRBJ2-1, the V gene TRBV6-6; TRBD2 matches at 11 bases. The CDR3 is made up of 15 amino acids. Germline lookup yields CDR1 MNHNY and CDR2 SVGAGI (reference sequence). V was pared by 4 bases and J by 4 bases, with 3 bases of the junction left unmatched. CDR3 protein: CASSSTSGGYNEQFF. The CDR3 nucleotides are TGTGCCAGCAGTTCAACTAGCGGGGGTTACAATGAGCAGTTCTTC.

V gene TRBV7-9 combines with J gene TRBJ1-1, with D uncertain. V lost 5 bases and J lost 11, with 15 bases in between. The germline CDR1 and CDR2 sequences are SEHNR and FQNEAQ (reference sequence). CDR3 length: 12 residues. DNA of the CDR3: TGTGCCAGCAGCCCCCCTGGCGGCTTGGCTTTCTTT. Amino acid sequence: CASSPPGGLAFF.

The chain couples TRBV25-1 to TRBJ2-7, with TRBD1 identical over 7 bases. CDR1 is MGHDK and CDR2 is SYGVNS in the germline V gene. After removal of 2 bases from V and 9 bases from J, the junction contained 7 bases not matched to a gene. This CDR3 has 13 residues. The CDR3 nucleotides are TGTGCCAGCAGTGAAGGGGACAGCTCGAGGCAGTACTTC. This codes for CASSEGDSSRQYF.

The chain carries TRBV30 and TRBJ1-1; 7 bases are shared with TRBD1. Germline loops: CDR1 GTSNPN, CDR2 SVGIG (reference sequence). CDR3 length: 12 amino acids. The ends lost 8 bases at V and 3 bases at J; junction bases unmatched: 6. The chain's CDR3 is CAGRTGDTEAFF. The CDR3 nucleotides are TGTGCCGGCAGAACAGGGGACACTGAAGCTTTCTTT.

This clone was observed a handful of times. The chain recombines TRBV6-5 with TRBJ1-5; D gene uncertain. Trimming removed 6 bases from V and 2 bases from J, with 11 bases in between. Germline-derived CDR1 and CDR2 are MNHEY and SVGAGI. This CDR3 contains 14 residues. CDR3: CASRDYLGNQPQHF. In DNA, the CDR3 is TGTGCCAGCAGGGACTACCTGGGCAATCAGCCCCAGCATTTT.

The CDR3 DNA reads TGTGCCAGCAGCTTACAGCTAGCGGGGGGGCACGAGCAGTACTTC. Its translation: CASSLQLAGGHEQYF. V usage is TRBV7-2 and J usage is TRBJ2-7; 12 bases match TRBD2. In germline, CDR1 is SGHTA, CDR2 FQGNSA. After removal of 2 bases from V and 5 bases from J, the junction contained 4 bases not matched to a gene. The CDR3 runs 15 residues. Full variable domain (outside the CDR3, taken from reference TRBV7-2 and TRBJ2-7): GAGVSQSPSNKVTEKGKDVELRCDPISGHTALYWYRQSLGQGLEFLIYFQGNSAPDKSGLPSDRFSAERTGGSVSTLTIQRTQQEDSAVYLCASSLQLAGGHEQYFGPGTRLTVT.

CDR3 protein: CASSVAGDGYTF. CDR3 in DNA: TGTGCCAGCAGCGTGGCGGGTGATGGCTACACCTTC. The chain links TRBV6-5 to TRBJ1-2; D unclear. The V and J ends lost 6 bases and 6 bases respectively, with 11 bases between them. The CDR3 is 12 residues long. Germline CDR1 reads MNHEY; CDR2 reads SVGAGI.

The rearrangement links TRBV24-1 to TRBJ1-4; maybe TRBD1 (6 bases). There are 12 residues in the CDR3. Trimming took off 12 bases at V and 7 bases at J, with 14 bases between the two ends. Germline V gene data show CDR1 as KGHDR and CDR2 as SFDVKD. The CDR3 region has the DNA TGTGCCGCGGCACAGGGCAGTGAAAAACTGTTTTTT. It translates to CAAAQGSEKLFF.

V gene TRBV11-2 combines with J gene TRBJ2-1, with D possibly TRBD2 on 6 matching bases. CDR1 and CDR2 from the germline V gene are SGHAT and FQNNGV. The CDR3 sequence is 14 residues long. V gave up 4 bases and J gave up 6 bases, with 13 bases separating them. Here the CDR3 reads CASSWASVGNEQFF. The CDR3 bases are TGTGCCAGCAGCTGGGCTAGCGTGGGCAATGAGCAGTTCTTC.

J is TRBJ1-1 and V is TRBV6-1, with 9 bases that match TRBD1. V trimming: 2 bases; J trimming: 11 bases; junction bases outside the gene matches: 12. The CDR3 has 15 amino acids. CDR1 and CDR2 from the germline V gene are MNHNS and SASEGT. CDR3 residues: CASSESGTGSLLAFF. The CDR3 bases are TGTGCCAGCAGTGAATCCGGGACAGGGAGCCTACTTGCTTTCTTT.

The chain couples TRBV7-2 to TRBJ1-1; D perhaps matches TRBD1 (6 bases). This CDR3 spans 14 amino acids. Trimming pared 7 bases from V and 8 bases from J, leaving 20 bases between. The germline V gene has CDR1 SGHTA and CDR2 FQGNSA. This chain's CDR3 is CASTIDSGRGEAFF. CDR3 in DNA: TGTGCCAGCACCATTGATTCGGGCAGGGGAGAAGCTTTCTTT.

The rearrangement joins TRBV6-5 to TRBJ1-1, with D uncertain. Trimming left V 2 bases short and J 1 base short, with 5 bases between. The CDR3 contains 13 residues. Germline CDR1 reads MNHEY; CDR2 reads SVGAGI. CDR3 sequence reads: CASSYRGNTEAFF. The CDR3 DNA follows: TGTGCCAGCAGTTACCGGGGGAACACTGAAGCTTTCTTT.

The rearrangement links TRBV27 to TRBJ1-2, with 9 bases matching TRBD1. V was clipped by 3 bases and J by 6 bases; unmatched bases: 5. CDR1 is MNHEY and CDR2 is SMNVEV in the germline V gene (reference sequence). This CDR3 has 14 residues. DNA of the CDR3: TGTGCCAGCAGTTTCGGACAGGGGACACATGGCTACACCTTC. Translation: CASSFGQGTHGYTF.